These 30 T cell receptor beta chains were sequenced from one sample in a study of beta chain features in type 1 diabetes. The study's findings and limits: Shorter TCRB CDR3s, moderately but significantly so, were found in Type 1 diabetes patients in all four CD4+ subsets.

Their target antigens are unknown. Reverse transcription of all isolated RNA meant that expressed TCRB transcripts were sequenced. The method was immunoSEQ multiplex PCR; TCRdb's version includes in-frame clones alone and lacks a portion of them. The sample includes around 690,000 clones, 9.5% to 15% of them seen just once. Source material: naive CD4+ T cells from blood. The source is a man aged 25-40 years with type 1 diabetes.

The chain uses TRBV15 and TRBJ2-7, with 7 bases that match TRBD2. The V and J ends lost 0 bases and 2 bases, in that order; junction bases with no gene match: 4. The germline gives CDR1 LNHNV, CDR2 YYDKDF (reference sequence). The CDR3 totals 15 residues. The CDR3 is CATSRELADAYEQYF. CDR3 in DNA: TGTGCCACCAGCAGAGAGCTAGCGGACGCCTACGAGCAGTACTTC.

This clone has a handful of counts. The CDR3 sequence is CASSPIVDETQYF. DNA for the CDR3: TGTGCCAGCTCACCAATTGTCGACGAGACCCAGTACTTC. The chain couples TRBV18 to TRBJ2-5; no clear D gene. Trimming removed 2 bases from V and 5 bases from J, with 9 bases in between. The CDR3 totals 13 residues. Germline loops: CDR1 KGHSH, CDR2 LQKENI.

This clone showed up just a few times. The chain uses TRBV7-6 and TRBJ2-4, with TRBD2 as a possible D gene (7 bases). This CDR3 spans 14 amino acids. Germline V gene data show CDR1 as SGHVS and CDR2 as FNYEAQ. Trimming left V 5 bases short and J 8 bases short, with 16 bases between. In DNA, the CDR3 is TGTGCCAGCAGCCCAGGGAGGGGGATCGACATTCAGTACTTC. It translates to CASSPGRGIDIQYF.

The chain employs TRBV11-1 and TRBJ1-1; no clear D. Germline-derived CDR1 and CDR2 are SGHAT and FQDESV (reference sequence). The CDR3 contains 17 residues. The V gene lost 2 bases and the J gene lost 0 bases, with 16 bases spanning the gap. CDR3 sequence: CASSLRVGSALNTEAFF. Here the CDR3 DNA reads TGTGCCAGCAGCTTACGTGTCGGCTCGGCCCTGAACACTGAAGCTTTCTTT.

The chain employs TRBV30 and TRBJ1-4; 8 bases match TRBD1. Per germline, CDR1 GTSNPN and CDR2 SVGIG (reference sequence). The J segment lost 5 bases and the V segment lost 2 bases, leaving 7 bases of the junction unmatched. The CDR3 is 15 amino acids. CDR3 residues: CAWSTETGGNEKLFF. In DNA, the CDR3 is TGTGCCTGGAGTACAGAAACAGGGGGGAATGAAAAACTGTTTTTT.

This rearrangement joins TRBV21-1 to TRBJ2-2. TRBV21-1 is labeled a pseudogene. The CDR3 has 16 amino acids. CDR3 nucleotide sequence: TGTGCCAGCAGCAAGGATCACGGGGCAGGTGCCGGGGAGCTGTTTTTT. Its translation: CASSKDHGAGAGELFF.

This clone was counted a few times. The gene calls are TRBV7-2 and TRBJ1-5, with unresolved D. This CDR3 comprises 13 residues. Germline V gene data show CDR1 as SGHTA and CDR2 as FQGNSA. The ends were cut back, 4 bases at V and 3 bases at J, with 7 bases in the middle. The DNA for the CDR3 is TGTGCCAGCAGCTCCGGTTTCAATCAGCCCCAGCATTTT. Protein product: CASSSGFNQPQHF.

V is TRBV18 and J is TRBJ2-4; tentative D call: TRBD2 (5 bases). V was trimmed by 3 bases and J by 9 bases, leaving 15 bases between them. This CDR3 comprises 14 residues. CDR1 and CDR2 (germline): KGHSH, LQKENI. DNA for the CDR3: TGTGCCAGCTCACCCCCGACGCAGGAGGTCATTCAGTACTTC. Amino acids: CASSPPTQEVIQYF.

The J gene is TRBJ1-2, the V gene TRBV7-2, with 9 bases aligning to TRBD1. CDR3 length: 16 residues. Germline-derived CDR1 and CDR2 are SGHTA and FQGNSA. The V segment lost 1 base and the J segment 2 bases; nucleotides outside the gene matches: 5. CDR3 region: CASSLGGTGTNYGYTF. The CDR3 bases are TGTGCCAGCAGCTTAGGAGGGACAGGGACCAACTATGGCTACACCTTC.

The gene calls are TRBV10-3 and TRBJ2-5; no clear D. The CDR3 has 13 amino acids. Germline values: CDR1 ENHRY, CDR2 SYGVKD. Trimming removed 6 bases at V and 5 bases at J, with 13 bases between. In DNA, the CDR3 is TGTGCCATCAGCCTCCACCTGACGGAGACCCAGTACTTC. Translated, it gives CAISLHLTETQYF.

Only a few counts were recorded for this clone. CDR3: CAISESRTSGDEQFF. The CDR3 DNA reads as TGTGCCATCAGTGAGTCTCGGACTAGCGGAGATGAGCAGTTCTTC. The chain uses TRBV10-3 and TRBJ2-1; 10 bases align to TRBD2. Germline CDR1 reads ENHRY; CDR2 reads SYGVKD. The CDR3 runs to 15 residues. V shed 0 bases and J 8 bases; nucleotides not matched to a gene: 4.

The chain combines TRBV7-2 with TRBJ1-5; D gene uncertain. The CDR3 contains 14 residues. Trimming pared 1 base from V and 0 bases from J, leaving 4 bases between. Germline V lookup: CDR1 SGHTA, CDR2 FQGNSA. DNA for the CDR3: TGTGCCAGCAGCTTAGGGGCTAGCAATCAGCCCCAGCATTTT. Residues: CASSLGASNQPQHF.

This clone has a handful of counts. The chain has TRBV25-1 and TRBJ1-2; unclear D gene. Germline V gene lookup returns CDR1 MGHDK and CDR2 SYGVNS. The length of the CDR3 is 14 residues. V was trimmed by 4 bases and J by 6 bases, leaving 15 bases between them. Here the CDR3 reads CASSASLSFDGYTF. The CDR3, as DNA: TGTGCCAGCAGTGCTTCACTCTCCTTCGATGGCTACACCTTC.

The sample holds a few counts of this clone. V usage is TRBV6-6 and J usage is TRBJ2-4; 7 nucleotides agree with TRBD1. The CDR3 is 14 residues long. Germline CDR1 reads MNHNY; CDR2 reads SVGAGI (reference sequence). With V trimmed by 7 bases and J by 1 base, 4 bases remained unmatched. CDR3: CASTLDRAKNIQYF. For the CDR3, the DNA is TGTGCCAGCACCCTGGACAGGGCCAAAAACATTCAGTACTTC.

This clone was seen a handful of times. CDR3 region: CASSWVSRGSGNTIYF. CDR3 sequence (DNA): TGTGCCAGCAGCTGGGTCAGCCGCGGCTCTGGAAACACCATATATTTT. The rearrangement links TRBV6-6 to TRBJ1-3, with unresolved D. CDR1 is MNHNY and CDR2 is SVGAGI in the germline V gene (reference sequence). V was trimmed by 6 bases and J by 0 bases, leaving 15 bases between them. The length of the CDR3 is 16 residues.

V is TRBV29-1 and J is TRBJ1-1, with D unresolved. Germline CDR1 and CDR2: SQVTM and ANQGSEA. Deletions cut 2 bases from V and 1 base from J, with 5 bases between. The CDR3 has 12 residues. DNA of the CDR3: TGCAGCGTTGAAAAGGGGAACACTGAAGCTTTCTTT. Translating gives CSVEKGNTEAFF.

This clone appeared a few times. The same CDR3 arises from other DNA sequences in this sample as well. The chain has TRBV9 and TRBJ2-3, with D uncertain. The CDR3 contains 13 residues. The V and J ends lost 0 bases and 6 bases respectively, with 8 bases between them. The germline gives CDR1 SGDLS, CDR2 YYNGEE. The CDR3 coding sequence is TGTGCCAGCAGCGTAGGACTTTCTGATACGCAGTATTTT. Encoded protein: CASSVGLSDTQYF.

The chain combines TRBV2 with TRBJ2-3; D may be TRBD2 (6 bases). Trimming shortened V by 1 base and J by 2 bases, and 16 bases separated the two germline ends. Per germline, CDR1 SNHLY and CDR2 FYNNEI. The CDR3 has 17 residues. The CDR3 DNA reads as TGTGCCAGCAGTGAAGGGACCGGGACTTATGCCACAGATACGCAGTATTTT. Its translation: CASSEGTGTYATDTQYF.

In DNA form, the CDR3 reads TGTGCCAGCTCACCACAAAACAGGGTGGAGACCCAGTACTTC. As protein: CASSPQNRVETQYF. The V and J genes are TRBV18 and TRBJ2-5; D is possibly TRBD1 (6 bases). This CDR3 region has 14 residues. V lost 1 base and J 5 bases, leaving 11 bases between the germline ends. Germline V gene sequence: CDR1 KGHSH, CDR2 LQKENI.

This clone turned up a few times. V is TRBV27 and J is TRBJ1-4; unclear D gene. The V end lost 2 bases, the J end lost 4 bases, and 8 bases lay between the germline ends. Germline lookup yields CDR1 MNHEY and CDR2 SMNVEV (reference sequence). CDR3 size: 14 residues. CDR3 DNA sequence: TGTGCCAGCAGTTTACGAATTAGTAATGAAAAACTGTTTTTT. Its protein is CASSLRISNEKLFF.

The chain joins TRBV18 to TRBJ2-7; 7 bases are a match to TRBD1. The V gene's germline CDR1 is KGHSH and CDR2 LQKENI. The CDR3 spans 14 residues. Germline trimming cut 4 bases from V and 0 bases from J; bases unmatched to any gene: 3. The CDR3 nucleotides read TGTGCCAGCTCACGCACAGGGGACTCCTACGAGCAGTACTTC. Translating gives CASSRTGDSYEQYF.

This clone appeared a few times. The CDR3 here is CASSLQEAFF. CDR3 bases: TGTGCCAGCAGTCTCCAGGAAGCTTTCTTT. V gene TRBV2 combines with J gene TRBJ1-1; D unclear. Trimming took 5 bases from V and 8 from J, leaving 6 bases between them. CDR1 and CDR2 from the germline V gene are SNHLY and FYNNEI. The CDR3 has 10 residues.

In this sample, this clone turned up a few times. The rearrangement links TRBV29-1 to TRBJ1-1, with TRBD1 identical over 7 bases. CDR1 is SQVTM and CDR2 is ANQGSEA in the germline V gene. The CDR3 totals 14 residues. V gave up 3 bases and J gave up 4 bases; unmatched junction bases: 8. The CDR3 spells CSVEIGGGGTEAFF. DNA of the CDR3: TGCAGCGTTGAGATCGGAGGGGGCGGCACTGAAGCTTTCTTT.

The chain uses TRBV5-6 and TRBJ2-3; no reliable D call. CDR1 is SGHDT and CDR2 is YYEEEE in the germline V gene. The CDR3 length is 13 residues. With 3 bases removed from V and 0 bases from J, the gap between germline ends came to 5 bases. DNA of the CDR3: TGTGCCAGCAGCTCATCTAGCACAGATACGCAGTATTTT. It translates to CASSSSSTDTQYF.

This clone was found a few times. This rearrangement joins TRBV2 to TRBJ1-3; TRBD1 might be the D (5 bases). The CDR3 length is 15 residues. Germline V gene sequence: CDR1 SNHLY, CDR2 FYNNEI. Trimming took off 4 bases at V and 0 bases at J, with 10 bases between the two ends. The DNA of the CDR3 is TGTGCCAGCAGTGCTACAGGAGGCTCTGGAAACACCATATATTTT. Its protein product is CASSATGGSGNTIYF. The entire variable domain, with the rest obtained from reference TRBV2 and TRBJ1-3, is as follows: EPEVTQTPSHQVTQMGQEVILRCVPISNHLYFYWYRQILGQKVEFLVSFYNNEISEKSEIFDDQFSVERPDGSNFTLKIRSTKLEDSAMYFCASSATGGSGNTIYFGEGSWLTVV.

This sequence joins TRBV7-2 and TRBJ2-7; D might be TRBD1 (6 bases). Germline CDR1 and CDR2: SGHTA and FQGNSA. Trimming cost V 2 bases and J 6 bases, with 11 bases left between them. This CDR3 contains 13 residues. CDR3: CASSLRTVSEQYF. DNA for the CDR3: TGTGCCAGCAGCTTACGGACAGTGAGCGAGCAGTACTTC.

The chain combines TRBV19 with TRBJ2-7; no clear D. Germline loops: CDR1 LNHDA, CDR2 SQIVND (reference sequence). Trimming left V 4 bases short and J 4 bases short, with 11 bases between. The CDR3 spans 13 residues. The CDR3 DNA reads as TGTGCCAGTAGTACAAGGCAAGGGTACGAGCAGTACTTC. This sequence encodes CASSTRQGYEQYF.

This clone was observed a handful of times. This rearrangement joins TRBV5-1 to TRBJ1-2, with TRBD1 matching 9 bases. This CDR3 is built from 15 residues. Germline V gene lookup returns CDR1 SGHRS and CDR2 YFSETQ. Trimming cost V 0 bases and J 2 bases; bases outside gene matches: 2. The CDR3 sequence: CASSLGDRANYGYTF. The DNA for the CDR3 is TGCGCCAGCAGCTTGGGGGACAGGGCGAACTATGGCTACACCTTC. Variable domain in full (rest from reference TRBV5-1 and TRBJ1-2): KAGVTQTPRYLIKTRGQQVTLSCSPISGHRSVSWYQQTPGQGLQFLFEYFSETQRNKGNFPGRFSGRQFSNSRSEMNVSTLELGDSALYLCASSLGDRANYGYTFGSGTRLTVV.

This clone showed up just a few times. The genes are TRBV2 and TRBJ1-4, with 12 bases that match TRBD1. J gave up 7 bases and V 5 bases, and 2 bases lay outside the gene matches. The germline V gene encodes CDR1 SNHLY and CDR2 FYNNEI. The CDR3 totals 14 residues. The CDR3 DNA reads as TGTGCCAGCAGTCGGGACAGGGGGCTTGAAAAACTGTTTTTT. Encoded protein: CASSRDRGLEKLFF. The entire variable domain, with the rest obtained from reference TRBV2 and TRBJ1-4, is as follows: EPEVTQTPSHQVTQMGQEVILRCVPISNHLYFYWYRQILGQKVEFLVSFYNNEISEKSEIFDDQFSVERPDGSNFTLKIRSTKLEDSAMYFCASSRDRGLEKLFFGSGTQLSVL.

The chain recombines TRBV5-1 with TRBJ2-1; TRBD1 agrees at 7 bases. CDR3 length equals 15 residues. CDR1 SGHRS and CDR2 YFSETQ come from the germline V gene. Trimming cost V 2 bases and J 3 bases; bases outside gene matches: 5. DNA for the CDR3: TGCGCCAGCAGCTTCGGGACAGAAAACTACAATGAGCAGTTCTTC. It translates to CASSFGTENYNEQFF.